One and the same sample provided the 5 T cell receptor beta chains below, sequenced in a study of OX40 agonist ivuxolimab in advanced cancers. The library was built by means of the immunoSEQ multiplex PCR assay. In TCRdb, the immuneACCESS table is reduced to in-frame sequences with V and J assigned. These tables do not hold every clone; where another copy was compared, an unresolved V gene accounts for under half, and the others remain unexplained. The sample table records fewer than 90,000 clones; about nine tenths of these occur just once. The ten largest make up over 0.35% of the sample. The material sequenced was CD4+ or CD8+ T cells sorted from blood, taken in a trial of the OX40 agonist ivuxolimab. These TCRs come from an adult with an advanced solid tumor such as melanoma, head and neck, liver or kidney cancer.

The chain has TRBV7-2 and TRBJ2-7; 7 bases match TRBD2. CDR1 and CDR2 from the germline V gene are SGHTA and FQGNSA. V lost 1 base and J lost 7; bases outside the gene matches: 4. The CDR3 contains 13 residues. The CDR3: CASSLDPLAEQYF. The CDR3 DNA reads as TGTGCCAGCAGCTTAGACCCACTAGCGGAGCAGTACTTC. The full variable domain, with the rest looked up from reference TRBV7-2 and TRBJ2-7, is GAGVSQSPSNKVTEKGKDVELRCDPISGHTALYWYRQSLGQGLEFLIYFQGNSAPDKSGLPSDRFSAERTGGSVSTLTIQRTQQEDSAVYLCASSLDPLAEQYFGPGTRLTVT.

The chain links TRBV5-1 to TRBJ1-6; 8 bases match TRBD1. CDR1 SGHRS and CDR2 YFSETQ come from the germline V gene. J lost 7 bases, V lost 4 bases, and 7 bases had no gene match. This CDR3 is built from 15 residues. This CDR3 reads CASSPGQGSNSPLHF. The CDR3 coding sequence is TGCGCCAGCAGCCCCGGACAGGGCAGCAATTCACCCCTCCACTTT.

V is TRBV11-2 and J is TRBJ1-4; D possibly corresponds to TRBD1 (5 bases). Germline V gene sequence: CDR1 SGHAT, CDR2 FQNNGV. The CDR3 is made up of 16 amino acids. Deletions cut 3 bases from V and 4 bases from J, with 15 bases between. The CDR3 loop reads CASSFDRGSYNEKLFF. CDR3 nucleotides: TGTGCCAGCAGCTTTGATAGGGGATCTTATAATGAAAAACTGTTTTTT.

This chain connects TRBV29-1 to TRBJ2-1; 9 positions agree with TRBD1. The CDR3 runs to 13 residues. From germline, CDR1 is SQVTM and CDR2 ANQGSEA. V was clipped by 6 bases and J by 7 bases; unmatched bases: 7. CDR3 DNA sequence: TGCAGCGTGGGGGGACAGGGAAGGAATGAGCAGTTCTTC. This gives the protein CSVGGQGRNEQFF.

The chain has TRBV10-3 and TRBJ2-1; D is possibly TRBD2 (6 bases). The CDR3 has 15 amino acids. Trimming removed 2 bases from V and 6 bases from J, with 14 bases in between. Germline assignment: CDR1 ENHRY and CDR2 SYGVKD. The chain's CDR3 is CAISEILGSANEQFF. The DNA for the CDR3 is TGTGCCATCAGTGAGATACTCGGGAGCGCCAATGAGCAGTTCTTC.